Each of the 24 T cell receptor beta chains below was sequenced from the same sample in a study of blood T cell repertoires in COVID-19. Method: immunoSEQ multiplex PCR; TCRdb's copy keeps in-frame clones and lacks some. This repertoire shows about 100,000 clones, over 75% found once; its top ten account for around a tenth. Sequencing was performed on peripheral blood. All receptors come from a woman in her 30s with acute or convalescent COVID-19.

The J gene is TRBJ2-1, the V gene TRBV12-3 or TRBV12-4; unclear D gene. Deletions cut 3 bases from V and 8 bases from J, with 11 bases between. This CDR3 has 13 residues. CDR3 amino acids: CASSFFEEDEQFF. CDR3 DNA: TGTGCCAGCAGTTTCTTCGAAGAGGATGAGCAGTTCTTC.

The chain is built from TRBV5-1 and TRBJ2-1; weak D call: TRBD1 (7 bases). The CDR3 loop spans 16 amino acids. V gave up 0 bases and J gave up 3 bases, with 13 bases separating them. The germline gives CDR1 SGHRS, CDR2 YFSETQ. Here the CDR3 DNA reads TGCGCCAGCAGCTTGGCCCCAGGGGGAGGCTACAATGAGCAGTTCTTC. Translated, it gives CASSLAPGGGYNEQFF.

This chain joins TRBV7-3 and TRBJ2-7; a weak D match, TRBD2 (7 bases). CDR3 length equals 14 residues. From germline, CDR1 is SGHTA and CDR2 FQGTGA. Trimming took 1 base from V and 3 from J, leaving 10 bases between them. CDR3 coding DNA: TGTGCCAGCAGCTTAAGCGGGGGCGGCTACGAGCAGTACTTC. It yields the protein CASSLSGGGYEQYF.

V gene TRBV7-2 combines with J gene TRBJ1-6; possibly TRBD1 for D (6 bases). V shed 5 bases and J shed 9 bases, with 11 bases lying between them. This CDR3 is built from 13 residues. Germline CDR1 and CDR2: SGHTA and FQGNSA. The CDR3 here is CASSGYRASPLHF. CDR3 in DNA: TGTGCCAGCAGCGGCTACAGGGCTTCACCCCTCCACTTT.

The V gene is TRBV7-9, the J gene TRBJ2-5; 7 nucleotides agree with TRBD1. The CDR3 is made up of 14 amino acids. The germline V gene encodes CDR1 SEHNR and CDR2 FQNEAQ (reference sequence). Unmatched junction bases numbered 4, after V lost 4 bases and J lost 2 bases. CDR3 in amino acids: CASSYDRVQETQYF. The CDR3 region has the DNA TGTGCCAGCAGCTACGACAGGGTACAAGAGACCCAGTACTTC.

The V call is TRBV7-8, the J call TRBJ2-7, with 7 bases matching TRBD1. Germline-derived CDR1 and CDR2 are SGHVS and FQNEAQ. The junction had 2 bases not matched to a gene; V was cut back by 3 bases and J by 6 bases. This CDR3 region has 12 residues. The chain's CDR3 is CASSFSGGEQYF. The DNA of the CDR3 is TGTGCCAGCAGCTTTTCAGGGGGCGAGCAGTACTTC.

The chain recombines TRBV5-4 with TRBJ1-1, with 10 bases aligning to TRBD1. CDR3 length: 14 amino acids. Per germline, CDR1 SGHNT and CDR2 YYREEE (reference sequence). V lost 0 bases, J lost 6 bases, and 2 bases stayed unmatched. CDR3 sequence reads: CASSLAGTGAEAFF. The CDR3 nucleotides are TGTGCCAGCAGCTTGGCCGGGACAGGGGCTGAAGCTTTCTTT. Together with reference TRBV5-4 and TRBJ1-1, the CDR3 gives the full variable domain: ETGVTQSPTHLIKTRGQQVTLRCSSQSGHNTVSWYQQALGQGPQFIFQYYREEENGRGNFPPRFSGLQFPNYSSELNVNALELDDSALYLCASSLAGTGAEAFFGQGTRLTVV.

This chain uses TRBV19 with TRBJ2-7; D gene uncertain. V lost 4 bases to trimming and J lost 0 bases, with 10 bases between them. The CDR3 spans 14 residues. Germline V gene sequence: CDR1 LNHDA, CDR2 SQIVND (reference sequence). The CDR3: CASSSFPSSYEQYF. The DNA of the CDR3 is TGTGCCAGTAGTAGTTTTCCGAGCTCCTACGAGCAGTACTTC.

V and J are TRBV19 and TRBJ1-6; 10 bases line up with TRBD1. V lost 6 bases, J lost 1 base, and 12 bases stayed unmatched. The CDR3 contains 19 residues. Germline CDR1 and CDR2: LNHDA and SQIVND (reference sequence). The CDR3 protein is CASSNRGQGTQSYNSPLHF. DNA of the CDR3: TGTGCCAGTAGCAACCGGGGACAGGGGACCCAGTCCTATAATTCACCCCTCCACTTT.

This sequence joins TRBV14 and TRBJ2-7, with TRBD2 matching 8 bases. V was clipped by 1 base and J by 3 bases; unmatched bases: 11. This CDR3 contains 17 residues. Germline V CDR1 and CDR2: SGHDN, FVKESK. The CDR3 DNA reads as TGTGCCAGCAGCCAAGGGTGGCAATTTAGCGGGGACTACGAGCAGTACTTC. Its protein is CASSQGWQFSGDYEQYF.

The chain links TRBV11-2 to TRBJ2-1, with D uncertain. Trimming left V 3 bases short and J 1 base short, with 13 bases between. The CDR3 is 16 amino acids. The V gene's germline CDR1 is SGHAT and CDR2 FQNNGV. As DNA, the CDR3 is TGTGCCAGCAGCTTCCGGTCCGAGCCGTCCTACAATGAGCAGTTCTTC. This translates into CASSFRSEPSYNEQFF.

The gene calls are TRBV6-5 and TRBJ2-2; D is undetermined. Germline CDR1 MNHEY, CDR2 SVGAGI. This CDR3 contains 15 residues. Deletions cut 0 bases from V and 5 bases from J, with 10 bases between. CDR3 bases: TGTGCCAGCAGTTACTCAGGAGTGAGGACCGGGGAGCTGTTTTTT. It is translated as CASSYSGVRTGELFF.

The gene calls are TRBV2 and TRBJ1-5, with D unresolved. The CDR3 has 12 residues. CDR1 and CDR2 (germline): SNHLY, FYNNEI. The V end was cut by 5 bases, the J end by 9 bases, with 11 bases between. The CDR3 DNA follows: TGTGCCAGCAGTTCGGGATTCAGGCCCCAGCATTTT. It codes for CASSSGFRPQHF. Variable domain in full (rest from reference TRBV2 and TRBJ1-5): EPEVTQTPSHQVTQMGQEVILRCVPISNHLYFYWYRQILGQKVEFLVSFYNNEISEKSEIFDDQFSVERPDGSNFTLKIRSTKLEDSAMYFCASSSGFRPQHFGDGTRLSIL.

The chain carries TRBV27 and TRBJ1-4, with a possible D match to TRBD1 (5 bases). The germline CDR1 and CDR2 sequences are MNHEY and SMNVEV (reference sequence). The CDR3 sequence is 13 residues long. The V end lost 3 bases, the J end lost 13 bases, and 15 bases lay between the germline ends. The CDR3 DNA reads TGTGCCAGCAGTTTCCTCGGGACTGCGATACTGTTTTTT. Protein sequence: CASSFLGTAILFF.

The chain joins TRBV28 to TRBJ1-4; 8 nucleotides agree with TRBD1. Looked up from germline, CDR1 is MDHEN and CDR2 is SYDVKM. V dropped 6 bases and J dropped 4; count of bases not matched to a gene: 7. The CDR3 contains 15 residues. CDR3 coding DNA: TGTGCCAGCAGAACCGTCGGACAGGGTAATGAAAAACTGTTTTTT. This encodes CASRTVGQGNEKLFF. Full variable domain (remainder filled in from reference TRBV28 and TRBJ1-4): DVKVTQSSRYLVKRTGEKVFLECVQDMDHENMFWYRQDPGLGLRLIYFSYDVKMKEKGDIPEGYSVSREKKERFSLILESASTNQTSMYLCASRTVGQGNEKLFFGSGTQLSVL.

This sequence joins TRBV11-2 and TRBJ2-5, with D tentatively TRBD2 (5 bases). This CDR3 has 12 amino acids. Looked up from germline, CDR1 is SGHAT and CDR2 is FQNNGV. Between the trimmed V and J ends, which lost 3 bases and 3 bases, there was a span of 5 bases. CDR3 sequence: CASSFGEETQYF. The CDR3 nucleotides are TGTGCCAGCAGCTTCGGGGAAGAGACCCAGTACTTC.

The chain joins TRBV28 to TRBJ1-6; TRBD1 might be the D (5 bases). V dropped 4 bases and J dropped 10 bases, with 17 bases sitting between them. Germline CDR1 MDHEN, CDR2 SYDVKM. The CDR3 has 15 residues. The CDR3 region has the DNA TGTGCCAGCAGTTCCCGACAGTCGCTTCCCTCACCCCTCCACTTT. Encoded protein: CASSSRQSLPSPLHF.

The V gene is TRBV19, the J gene TRBJ1-5; 8 bases align to TRBD1. V gave up 3 bases and J gave up 0 bases; unmatched junction bases: 13. The V gene's germline CDR1 is LNHDA and CDR2 SQIVND (reference sequence). The CDR3 is 19 amino acids. CDR3 nucleotide sequence: TGTGCCAGTAGTATCTCTCCCGGACAGGGAGGGGGTAGCAATCAGCCCCAGCATTTT. Translating gives CASSISPGQGGGSNQPQHF.

V usage is TRBV4-2 and J usage is TRBJ2-3, with 9 bases lining up with TRBD2. The V gene's germline CDR1 is LGHNA and CDR2 YNFKEQ. V shed 1 base, J shed 2 bases, and the junction held 10 bases outside the gene matches. This CDR3 has 18 amino acids. The CDR3 nucleotides read TGTGCCAGCAGCCAAGGACTAGGGCTAGCGGGGTCCACAGATACGCAGTATTTT. Protein sequence: CASSQGLGLAGSTDTQYF.

The rearrangement links TRBV7-9 to TRBJ2-5; D may be TRBD1 (6 bases). The CDR3 is 11 amino acids. In germline, CDR1 is SEHNR, CDR2 FQNEAQ (reference sequence). V lost 5 bases and J lost 9, with 10 bases in between. CDR3 coding DNA: TGTGCCAGCAGCAGCTGGGGGCCCCAGTACTTC. Amino acids: CASSSWGPQYF.

This sequence joins TRBV11-3 and TRBJ2-2; 7 positions match TRBD1. With 5 bases clipped from V and 4 bases from J, the junction kept 10 bases outside the gene matches. Germline V lookup: CDR1 SGHNT, CDR2 YENEEA. The CDR3 sequence is 16 residues long. The CDR3 spells CASSTGTGDGTGELFF. The CDR3 nucleotides read TGTGCCAGCAGCACCGGAACAGGGGACGGCACCGGGGAGCTGTTTTTT.

The chain combines TRBV30 with TRBJ1-6; D not certain. The CDR3 loop spans 13 amino acids. The V gene's germline CDR1 is GTSNPN and CDR2 SVGIG (reference sequence). Trimming removed 8 bases at V and 1 base at J, with 9 bases between. CDR3: CAGAQSYNSPLHF. In DNA form, the CDR3 reads TGTGCCGGAGCACAATCCTATAATTCACCCCTCCACTTT.

This rearrangement joins TRBV19 to TRBJ2-1, with D tentatively TRBD2 (5 bases). Germline V gene data show CDR1 as LNHDA and CDR2 as SQIVND (reference sequence). The CDR3 consists of 13 residues. Trimming shortened V by 6 bases and J by 5 bases, and 11 bases separated the two germline ends. The CDR3 region is CASRLARNNEQFF. Here the CDR3 DNA reads TGTGCCAGTAGGCTAGCCCGAAACAATGAGCAGTTCTTC.

The chain employs TRBV12-5 and TRBJ2-1; tentatively, D is TRBD1 (6 bases). V shed 3 bases and J shed 6 bases, with 18 bases lying between them. This CDR3 is built from 16 residues. CDR1 is LGHNT, CDR2 FRNRAP, per germline. The CDR3 DNA reads as TGTGCTAGTGGTTTATTGACAGGATCTCGGGCCAATGAGCAGTTCTTC. It yields the protein CASGLLTGSRANEQFF.